The clone carrying this T cell receptor beta chain was seen a handful of times. The data belong to a study of T cells after yellow fever vaccination. The CDR3 is made up of 14 amino acids. V shed 6 bases and J 4 bases; nucleotides not matched to a gene: 5. For TCR, cDNA came from 5'RACE template switching, which added a universal primer site and UMIs. TCRdb processed the 5' RACE reads anew with MiXCR; each CDR3 protein has one entry. This sample has some 350,000 distinct CDR3 sequences, with 8.7% found just once. Sequenced material: PBMCs, taken on the day of the first yellow fever vaccination. The V call is TRBV12-3 or TRBV12-4, the J call TRBJ2-1; 8 bases are shared with TRBD2. This TCR was sampled from a man between 18 and 29 years old who received the YFV17D yellow fever vaccine. CDR3 amino acids: CASSRAGEYNEQFF. The CDR3 DNA reads as TGTGCCAGCAGCCGAGCGGGGGAATACAATGAGCAGTTCTTC.